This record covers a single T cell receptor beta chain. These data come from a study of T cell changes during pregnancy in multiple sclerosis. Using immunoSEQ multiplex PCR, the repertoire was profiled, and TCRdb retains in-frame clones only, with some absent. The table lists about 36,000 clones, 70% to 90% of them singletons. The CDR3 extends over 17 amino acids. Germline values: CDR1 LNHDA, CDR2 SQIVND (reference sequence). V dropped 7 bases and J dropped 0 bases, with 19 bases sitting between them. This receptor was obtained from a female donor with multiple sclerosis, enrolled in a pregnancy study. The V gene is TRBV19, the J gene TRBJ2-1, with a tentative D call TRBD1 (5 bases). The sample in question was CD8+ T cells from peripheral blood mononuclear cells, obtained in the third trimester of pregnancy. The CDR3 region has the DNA TGTGCCAGTAACGACCGCTGGGGCAGGGACTCCTACAATGAGCAGTTCTTC. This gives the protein CASNDRWGRDSYNEQFF.